These T cell receptor beta chains were read from a single sample in a study of T cell responses to AZD1222 COVID-19 vaccine. Data came from immunoSEQ multiplex PCR; TCRdb stores just in-frame clones and leaves some out. The data hold about 89,000 clones, with about 82% observed a single time. Sequenced material: peripheral blood, taken 28 days after the second AZD1222 dose. Source of these receptors: an adult who received the AZD1222 COVID-19 vaccine. The CDR3 runs from the conserved cysteine through the conserved F or W. Fields, in order: D gene, V gene, clone size, J gene, CDR3 protein, CDR3 DNA. D genes are given only for firm matches. Clone sizes are given selectively: once, few, many, or a class where the clone is expanded.

>TRBD1|TRBV5-1|NA|TRBJ1-2
CASSLALTGADGYTF
TGCGCCAGCAGCTTGGCCCTAACAGGGGCGGATGGCTACACCTTC
>TRBD2|TRBV6-5|NA|TRBJ2-4
CASGLFSGPKNIQYF
TGTGCCAGCGGTCTATTTAGCGGGCCCAAAAACATTCAGTACTTC
>NA|TRBV13|NA|TRBJ2-2
CASSLGLGRRGYTGELFF
TGTGCCAGCAGCTTAGGCCTTGGGCGGCGGGGTTACACCGGGGAGCTGTTTTTT
>NA|TRBV30|NA|TRBJ2-1
CAWRVADEQFF
TGTGCCTGGAGGGTTGCGGATGAGCAGTTCTTC
>NA|TRBV5-5|NA|TRBJ2-7
CASSLLGSYEQYF
TGTGCCAGCAGCCTGCTGGGAAGCTACGAGCAGTACTTC
>NA|TRBV5-5|NA|TRBJ1-1
CASSATRDTEAFF
TGTGCCAGCAGCGCGACGCGGGACACTGAAGCTTTCTTT
>TRBD1|TRBV18|NA|TRBJ1-1
CASSPTGGPITEAFF
TGTGCCAGCTCACCGACAGGGGGTCCGATCACTGAAGCTTTCTTT
>TRBD2|TRBV24-1|once|TRBJ2-3
CATSEPGLAPWGTQYF
TGTGCCACCAGTGAGCCGGGACTAGCGCCCTGGGGCACGCAGTATTTT
>TRBD2|TRBV11-2|NA|TRBJ2-2
CASSRTSGASTGELFF
TGTGCCAGCAGCCGTACTAGCGGGGCTAGCACCGGGGAGCTGTTTTTT
>NA|TRBV6-4|NA|TRBJ1-5
CASSAHRVSNQPQHF
TGTGCCAGCAGTGCCCACAGGGTTAGCAATCAGCCCCAGCATTTT
>TRBD2|TRBV3-1/TRBV3-2|few|TRBJ2-2
CASTLGLAPGELFF
TGTGCCAGCACCTTAGGACTAGCGCCCGGGGAGCTGTTTTTT
>NA|TRBV12-3/TRBV12-4|NA|TRBJ1-4
CASSLHLERLFF
TGTGCCAGCAGTTTACACCTTGAAAGACTGTTTTTT
>NA|TRBV7-2|NA|TRBJ2-7
CASSLPGTATYEQYF
TGTGCCAGCAGCTTACCCGGGACCGCGACCTACGAGCAGTACTTC
>NA|TRBV30|NA|TRBJ1-1
CAWSVGGSTEAFF
TGTGCCTGGAGTGTGGGAGGGAGCACTGAAGCTTTCTTT
>TRBD1|TRBV6-5|NA|TRBJ1-1
CASRGQGWDTEAFF
TGTGCCAGCAGAGGACAGGGGTGGGACACTGAAGCTTTCTTT
>NA|TRBV7-9|once|TRBJ2-7
CASSLFEGQGYEQYF
TGTGCCAGCAGCTTATTTGAGGGGCAGGGCTACGAGCAGTACTTC
>NA|TRBV10-3|NA|TRBJ2-2
CAISIGGTGELFF
TGTGCCATCAGCATAGGGGGGACCGGGGAGCTGTTTTTT
>NA|TRBV5-1|NA|TRBJ2-7
CASSFYGTSYEQYF
TGCGCCAGCAGCTTCTACGGGACCTCCTACGAGCAGTACTTC
>NA|TRBV5-1|NA|TRBJ2-2
CASSLASGRTGELFF
TGCGCCAGCAGCTTGGCCTCCGGGCGGACCGGGGAGCTGTTTTTT
>NA|TRBV28|NA|TRBJ1-2
CASSLLVGVRGYGYTF
TGTGCCAGCAGTTTGTTGGTCGGGGTGAGGGGCTATGGCTACACCTTC
>TRBD1|TRBV28|NA|TRBJ1-4
CASSLGQGREKLFF
TGTGCCAGCAGTTTAGGACAGGGGCGTGAAAAACTGTTTTTT
>NA|TRBV6-5|many|TRBJ2-7
CASSYMEEQYF
TGTGCCAGCAGTTACATGGAGGAGCAGTACTTC
>NA|TRBV19|NA|TRBJ1-2
CASSITGGQYGYTF
TGTGCCAGTAGTATAACCGGAGGACAGTATGGCTACACCTTC
>TRBD2|TRBV24-1|once|TRBJ2-3
CATSDLPSGSRTDTQYF
TGTGCCACCAGTGATTTACCTAGCGGGAGTAGGACAGATACGCAGTATTTT
>TRBD1|TRBV2|NA|TRBJ1-5
CASSRTGVLENQPQHF
TGTGCCAGCAGTCGGACAGGGGTATTGGAGAATCAGCCCCAGCATTTT
>NA|TRBV6-2/TRBV6-3|NA|TRBJ2-7
CASSPGMKAVGREQYF
TGTGCCAGCAGCCCGGGAATGAAGGCCGTCGGCCGCGAGCAGTACTTC
>NA|TRBV21-1|once|TRBJ2-1
CASPGQGPGVYEQFF
TGTGCCAGCCCCGGACAGGGCCCGGGGGTGTATGAGCAGTTCTTC
>NA|TRBV5-1|few|TRBJ2-1
CASSLGGGTINEQFF
TGCGCCAGCAGCTTGGGTGGCGGGACCATAAATGAGCAGTTCTTC
>NA|TRBV7-3|NA|TRBJ2-2
CASSLGQGQGTGELFF
TGTGCCAGCAGCTTAGGGCAGGGGCAGGGCACCGGGGAGCTGTTTTTT
>NA|TRBV11-2|few|TRBJ1-4
CASSLVRTVNEKLFF
TGTGCCAGCAGCTTAGTCCGGACGGTTAATGAAAAACTGTTTTTT
>NA|TRBV11-3|NA|TRBJ1-4
CASSLREDEKLFF
TGTGCCAGCAGCTTGAGGGAGGACGAAAAACTGTTTTTT
>NA|TRBV10-1|NA|TRBJ2-1
CASSAAQGSNEQFF
TGCGCCAGCAGTGCCGCACAGGGTTCCAATGAGCAGTTCTTC
>TRBD2|TRBV4-2|NA|TRBJ2-7
CASSHHRGLAASEQYF
TGTGCCAGCAGCCACCATCGGGGACTAGCGGCTTCCGAGCAGTACTTC
>NA|TRBV19|NA|TRBJ2-1
CASSIGRSDEQFF
TGTGCCAGTAGTATAGGGCGGAGCGATGAGCAGTTCTTC
>TRBD1|TRBV28|NA|TRBJ2-7
CASGTGQLVSEKYF
TGTGCCAGCGGGACAGGGCAACTAGTATCAGAGAAGTACTTC
>TRBD1|TRBV24-1|few|TRBJ2-3
CATAWTGSTDTQYF
TGTGCCACCGCTTGGACAGGGTCCACAGATACGCAGTATTTT
>TRBD1|TRBV3-1/TRBV3-2|once|TRBJ2-2
CASSQGDRGNTGELFF
TGTGCCAGCAGCCAAGGGGACAGGGGGAACACCGGGGAGCTGTTTTTT
>NA|TRBV20-1|NA|TRBJ1-3
CSASPGLLNTIYF
TGCAGTGCTAGTCCGGGCCTTCTAAACACCATATATTTT